This entry lists 10 T cell receptor beta chains sequenced from one sample in a study of blood T cells in healthy people across ages. The use of a sample-barcoded 5' primer and a J-beta primer mix characterized a second PCR of 7 to 11 cycles. MiXCR, run by TCRdb on the 5' RACE reads, gives a single entry per CDR3 protein. The sample holds about 580,000 distinct CDR3 sequences, roughly 43% seen once. Sequences were obtained from blood. These receptors all stem from a man older than 75 in good health.

A few counts support this clonotype. A much larger clone lies one base from this, so it may be a read error. This chain uses TRBV6-6 with TRBJ2-3; perhaps TRBD2 as D (5 bases). CDR1 MNHNY and CDR2 SVGAGI come from the germline V gene (reference sequence). The V gene lost 2 bases and the J gene lost 2 bases, with 8 bases spanning the gap. The length of the CDR3 is 14 residues. The CDR3 nucleotides read TGTGCCAGCAGTTACGCGCGGGCCACAGATACGCAGTATTTT. It codes for CASSYARATDTQYF.

This clonotype was found once. CDR3 amino acids: CASSLGSISGATNEKLFF. Here the CDR3 DNA reads TGTGCCAGCAGCTTAGGTTCTATTTCCGGAGCAACTAATGAAAAACTGTTTTTT. This chain uses TRBV7-9 with TRBJ1-4, with D hard to call. CDR1 and CDR2 (germline): SEHNR, FQNEAQ (reference sequence). The CDR3 length is 18 residues. The V end lost 1 base, the J end lost 0 bases, and 15 bases lay between the germline ends.

The rearrangement uses TRBV12-3 or TRBV12-4 and TRBJ1-2; no reliable D call. The CDR3 totals 11 residues. The germline V and J ends were trimmed by 5 bases and 2 bases, with 3 bases remaining between them. In DNA, the CDR3 is TGTGCCAGCAGTAAGAACTATGGCTACACCTTC. Residues: CASSKNYGYTF.

Of note for this clonotype: The conserved phenylalanine or tryptophan normally closing the CDR3 is absent here, so this likely arose from a read error. This chain connects TRBV9 to TRBJ2-1, with 7 bases matching TRBD2. The CDR3 consists of 15 residues. The J segment lost 0 bases and the V segment lost 6 bases, leaving 6 bases of the junction unmatched. CDR1 and CDR2 (germline): SGDLS, YYNGEE. DNA for the CDR3: TGTGCCAGCACCGGCGGGAGCGCCTCCTACAATGAGCAGTTCTTG. It translates to CASTGGSASYNEQFL.

V and J are TRBV6-2 or TRBV6-3 and TRBJ2-7; 7 positions match TRBD1. The germline gives CDR1 MNHEY, CDR2 SVGEGT. V was pared by 6 bases and J by 4 bases, with 6 bases of the junction left unmatched. The CDR3 is 13 residues long. The CDR3 reads CASSWDSLYEQYF. The CDR3 bases are TGTGCCAGCAGCTGGGACAGCCTATACGAGCAGTACTTC.

The chain joins TRBV7-2 to TRBJ1-4, with 9 bases aligning to TRBD1. Trimming at V came to 4 bases and at J to 8 bases, leaving 11 bases not matched to a gene. Germline CDR1 reads SGHTA; CDR2 reads FQGNSA. This CDR3 is 16 amino acids long. The chain's CDR3 is CASSSSPGTGSEKLFF. CDR3 nucleotides: TGTGCCAGCAGCTCGTCCCCCGGGACAGGGTCAGAAAAACTGTTTTTT.

The V call is TRBV4-2, the J call TRBJ2-1; D perhaps matches TRBD2 (6 bases). The V end was cut by 1 base, the J end by 0 bases, with 7 bases between. The germline V gene encodes CDR1 LGHNA and CDR2 YNFKEQ. There are 15 residues in the CDR3. CDR3 residues: CASSQVGSSYNEQFF. The CDR3 region has the DNA TGTGCCAGCAGCCAAGTCGGGAGCTCCTACAATGAGCAGTTCTTC.

The chain employs TRBV28 and TRBJ1-2; D uncertain. Per the germline V gene, CDR1 is MDHEN and CDR2 is SYDVKM. V was pared by 2 bases and J by 6 bases, with 16 bases between. The CDR3 loop spans 15 amino acids. CDR3 in amino acids: CASSLIGEGLDGYTF. The CDR3 DNA reads TGTGCCAGCAGTTTAATTGGGGAAGGACTAGATGGCTACACCTTC.

This clonotype turned up a few times. The chain uses TRBV7-9 and TRBJ2-1; the D is unclear. Trimming pared 4 bases from V and 0 bases from J, leaving 13 bases between. The CDR3 covers 16 residues. Germline V gene lookup returns CDR1 SEHNR and CDR2 FQNEAQ (reference sequence). Written as DNA, the CDR3 is TGTGCCAGCAGCTCATACAAGGGCAGCTCCTACAATGAGCAGTTCTTC. The encoded protein is CASSSYKGSSYNEQFF.

V is TRBV12-3 or TRBV12-4 and J is TRBJ1-2; 8 bases map to TRBD1. V shed 3 bases, J shed 7 bases, and the junction held 10 bases outside the gene matches. The CDR3 has 15 amino acids. The CDR3, as DNA: TGTGCCAGCAGTTTTCTGGACAGGGCTATGGGTGGCTACACCTTC. Amino acids: CASSFLDRAMGGYTF.